This record concerns one T cell receptor (beta chain) sequence. These data originate in a study of siplizumab effects on memory and regulatory T cells. This CDR3 spans 13 amino acids. V lost 3 bases and J lost 4, with 9 bases in between. Per the germline V gene, CDR1 is SEHNR and CDR2 is FQNEAQ (reference sequence). Sequencing of each sample assayed some 9.4 x 10^4 TCR templates. Only in-frame clones appear in the TCRdb table, and some are missing; sequencing was by immunoSEQ multiplex PCR. This repertoire shows tens of thousands of clones, roughly 93% found once; its top ten account for 30% to 40%. The clonotype comes from a human donor in good health. The sequencing input was CD8+ T cells sorted from blood. This chain connects TRBV7-9 to TRBJ1-1; maybe TRBD1 (5 bases). The CDR3 loop reads CASSLGPVTEAFF. Written as DNA, the CDR3 is TGTGCCAGCAGCTTGGGGCCGGTCACTGAAGCTTTCTTT.